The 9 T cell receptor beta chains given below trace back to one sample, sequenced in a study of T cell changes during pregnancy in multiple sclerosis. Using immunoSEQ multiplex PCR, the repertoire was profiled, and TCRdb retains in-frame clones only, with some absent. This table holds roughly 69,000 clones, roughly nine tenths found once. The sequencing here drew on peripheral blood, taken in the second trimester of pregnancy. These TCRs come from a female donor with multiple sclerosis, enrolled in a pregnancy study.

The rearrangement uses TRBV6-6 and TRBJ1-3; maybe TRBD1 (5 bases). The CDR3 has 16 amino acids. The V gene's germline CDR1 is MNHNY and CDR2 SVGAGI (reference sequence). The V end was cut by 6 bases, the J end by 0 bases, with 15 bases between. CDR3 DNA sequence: TGTGCCAGCAGCGGATCTGGGGCTTCCTCTGGAAACACCATATATTTT. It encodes CASSGSGASSGNTIYF.

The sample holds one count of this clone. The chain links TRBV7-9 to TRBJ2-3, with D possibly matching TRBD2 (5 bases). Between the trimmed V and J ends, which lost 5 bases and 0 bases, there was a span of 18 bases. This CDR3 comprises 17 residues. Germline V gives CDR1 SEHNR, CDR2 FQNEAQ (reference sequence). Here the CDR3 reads CASSPRWGDLSTDTQYF. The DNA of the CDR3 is TGTGCCAGCAGCCCCAGGTGGGGAGACCTTAGCACAGATACGCAGTATTTT.

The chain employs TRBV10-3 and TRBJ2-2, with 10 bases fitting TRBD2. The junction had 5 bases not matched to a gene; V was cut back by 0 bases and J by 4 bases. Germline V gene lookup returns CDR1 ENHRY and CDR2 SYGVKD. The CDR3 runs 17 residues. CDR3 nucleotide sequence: TGTGCCATCAGTGAGTCGATAGCGGGAGGAGGCACCGGGGAGCTGTTTTTT. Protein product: CAISESIAGGGTGELFF.

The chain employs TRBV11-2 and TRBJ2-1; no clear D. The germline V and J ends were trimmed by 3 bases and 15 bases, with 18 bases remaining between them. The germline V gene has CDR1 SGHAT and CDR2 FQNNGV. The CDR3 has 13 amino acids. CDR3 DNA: TGTGCCAGCAGCTTTCTATTAACGCCAAAACGGTTCTTC. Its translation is CASSFLLTPKRFF.

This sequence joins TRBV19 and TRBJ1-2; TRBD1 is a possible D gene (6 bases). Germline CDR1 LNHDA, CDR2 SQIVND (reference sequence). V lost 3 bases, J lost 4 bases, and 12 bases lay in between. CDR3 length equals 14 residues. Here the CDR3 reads CASSISKGGYGYTF. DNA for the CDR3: TGTGCCAGTAGTATTTCTAAAGGGGGCTATGGCTACACCTTC.

The DNA for the CDR3 is TGCGCCAGCAGCCTTCTGACTAGCGGGGGAAATGAGCAGTTCTTC. Its protein product is CASSLLTSGGNEQFF. V is TRBV4-3 and J is TRBJ2-1, with 12 bases lining up with TRBD2. This CDR3 has 15 amino acids. Trimming cost V 4 bases and J 7 bases; bases outside gene matches: 5. Per germline, CDR1 LGHNA and CDR2 YSLEER.

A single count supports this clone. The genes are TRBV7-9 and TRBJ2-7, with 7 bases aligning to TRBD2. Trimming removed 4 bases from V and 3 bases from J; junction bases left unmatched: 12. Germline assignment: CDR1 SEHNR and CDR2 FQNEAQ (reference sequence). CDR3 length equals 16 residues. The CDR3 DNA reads TGTGCCAGCAGCTCCCAGGGAGGGGCGAGGAGCTACGAGCAGTACTTC. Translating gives CASSSQGGARSYEQYF.

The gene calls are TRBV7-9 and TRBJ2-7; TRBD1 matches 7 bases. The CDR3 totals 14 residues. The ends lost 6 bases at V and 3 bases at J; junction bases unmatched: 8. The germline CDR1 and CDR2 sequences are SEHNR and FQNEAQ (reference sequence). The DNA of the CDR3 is TGTGCCAGCAGTTTAAGACAGGGACGCTACGAGCAGTACTTC. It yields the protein CASSLRQGRYEQYF.

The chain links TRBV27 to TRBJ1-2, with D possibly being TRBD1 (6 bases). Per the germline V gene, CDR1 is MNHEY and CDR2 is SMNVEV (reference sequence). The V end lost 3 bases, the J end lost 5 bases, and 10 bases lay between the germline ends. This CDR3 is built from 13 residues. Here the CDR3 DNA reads TGTGCCAGCAGTTTTGACAGGTGGTATGGCTACACCTTC. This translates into CASSFDRWYGYTF.